The next 2 T cell receptor beta chains were all read from a single sample in a study of OX40 agonist ivuxolimab in advanced cancers. TCRdb's copy holds only in-frame clones and misses some; the assay was immunoSEQ multiplex PCR. The sample lists about 95,000 clones; about 85% were seen once. This sample comprised CD4+ or CD8+ T cells sorted from blood, obtained in a trial of the OX40 agonist ivuxolimab. These receptors originate from an adult with an advanced solid tumor such as melanoma, head and neck, liver or kidney cancer.

The rearrangement uses TRBV4-3 and TRBJ1-3, with D maybe TRBD1 (6 bases). Deletions cut 2 bases from V and 8 bases from J, with 13 bases between. The CDR3 is made up of 14 amino acids. Germline V gene sequence: CDR1 LGHNA, CDR2 YSLEER. DNA for the CDR3: TGCGCCAGCAGCCAAATAACAGGGCTAGACACCATATATTTT. Amino acids: CASSQITGLDTIYF.

CDR3 sequence reads: CASSLFNTQYF. The CDR3 DNA sequence: TGTGCCAGCAGTTTATTTAATACGCAGTATTTT. The rearrangement joins TRBV28 to TRBJ2-3; D remains unclear. Trimming stripped 1 base from V and 7 bases from J, with 3 bases between. The CDR3 totals 11 residues. The germline CDR1 and CDR2 sequences are MDHEN and SYDVKM. Together with reference TRBV28 and TRBJ2-3, the CDR3 gives the full variable domain: DVKVTQSSRYLVKRTGEKVFLECVQDMDHENMFWYRQDPGLGLRLIYFSYDVKMKEKGDIPEGYSVSREKKERFSLILESASTNQTSMYLCASSLFNTQYFGPGTRLTVL.